A selection of T cell receptor beta chains follows, all from one sample in a study of T cell repertoires in cytomegalovirus infection. TCRdb used MiXCR to reprocess the reads, holding one entry per CDR3 protein. The profile shows fewer than 350,000 distinct CDR3 sequences, 25% to 35% of them singletons. Their target antigens are unknown. Here the sequenced sample was cultured PBMCs, taken from culture after CMV antigen stimulation. The origin of the receptors is a human donor in good health (CMV status not recorded). Some clones in this sample may be carry-over from other donors' samples. CDR3s include the opening cysteine and the closing phenylalanine or tryptophan. Each record gives: D gene, J gene, clone size, V gene, CDR3 DNA, CDR3 protein. A D gene is named only where the DNA matches it firmly. Clone size is not always given. Where it is, it says once, few, many or a class for expanded clones.

D gene: NA
J gene: TRBJ2-7
clone size: NA
V gene: TRBV7-9
CDR3 DNA: TGTGCCAGCAGCGCCGGGCCTAAGGTGCACTTC
CDR3 protein: CASSAGPKVHF

D gene: TRBD2
J gene: TRBJ2-3
clone size: NA
V gene: TRBV18
CDR3 DNA: TGTGCCAGCTCACCCGGTCTGACTAGCGGCACAGATACGCAGTATTTT
CDR3 protein: CASSPGLTSGTDTQYF

D gene: NA
J gene: TRBJ2-1
clone size: NA
V gene: TRBV19
CDR3 DNA: TGTGCCAGTAGTATCGGGAACAGCCGATTATACAATGAGCAGTTCTTC
CDR3 protein: CASSIGNSRLYNEQFF

D gene: NA
J gene: TRBJ2-1
clone size: NA
V gene: TRBV12-5
CDR3 DNA: TGTGCTAGTGGTTTGTACGGTTCGACTACATCCTACAATGAGCAGTTCTTC
CDR3 protein: CASGLYGSTTSYNEQFF

D gene: NA
J gene: TRBJ2-7
clone size: many
V gene: TRBV12-3/TRBV12-4
CDR3 DNA: TGTGCCAGCAGTTTAGTGGGCCAATTCGGGTACGAGCAGTACTTC
CDR3 protein: CASSLVGQFGYEQYF

D gene: TRBD2
J gene: TRBJ2-1
clone size: few
V gene: TRBV4-2
CDR3 DNA: TGTGCCAGCAGCCAAGAGGAGACAGGTGTAGCGGGAGGGATTTTGAATGAGCAGTTCTTC
CDR3 protein: CASSQEETGVAGGILNEQFF

D gene: TRBD2
J gene: TRBJ2-1
clone size: NA
V gene: TRBV15
CDR3 DNA: TGTGCCACCAGCAGAGATCGTTGGACTAGCGGGAGTAATGAGCAGTTCTTC
CDR3 protein: CATSRDRWTSGSNEQFF

D gene: TRBD1
J gene: TRBJ2-7
clone size: NA
V gene: TRBV19
CDR3 DNA: TGTGCCAGTAGTCCCACAACAGGGGGCTCCTACGAGCAGTACTTC
CDR3 protein: CASSPTTGGSYEQYF

D gene: NA
J gene: TRBJ1-1
clone size: few
V gene: TRBV7-7
CDR3 DNA: TGTGCCAGCAGCCCGGCGTCGAGGCGGTCGAACACTGAAGCTTTCTTT
CDR3 protein: CASSPASRRSNTEAFF

D gene: NA
J gene: TRBJ1-1
clone size: NA
V gene: TRBV6-6
CDR3 DNA: TGTGCCAGCAGTTACTCACCCGGTATGAACACTGAAGCTTTCTTT
CDR3 protein: CASSYSPGMNTEAFF

D gene: NA
J gene: TRBJ1-4
clone size: few
V gene: TRBV4-1
CDR3 DNA: TGCGCCAGCAGCCAAGACCCCAGGGGAGGAGGTGAAAAACTGTTTTTT
CDR3 protein: CASSQDPRGGGEKLFF

D gene: TRBD1
J gene: TRBJ2-3
clone size: once
V gene: TRBV27
CDR3 DNA: TGTGCCAGCAGCTCACTCCAGGGGGTACAAGATACGCAGTATTTT
CDR3 protein: CASSSLQGVQDTQYF

D gene: TRBD2
J gene: TRBJ2-2
clone size: few
V gene: TRBV7-2
CDR3 DNA: TGTGCCAGCAGTCCCTCCGGGACTAGCGGTAAAGTAGAGACCGGGGAGCTGTTTTTT
CDR3 protein: CASSPSGTSGKVETGELFF

D gene: TRBD2
J gene: TRBJ2-1
clone size: NA
V gene: TRBV7-2
CDR3 DNA: TGTGCCAGCAGCTTAGCGGGACTAGAGCACAATGAGCAGTTCTTC
CDR3 protein: CASSLAGLEHNEQFF

D gene: NA
J gene: TRBJ1-1
clone size: NA
V gene: TRBV7-3
CDR3 DNA: TGTGCCAGCAGCGTTAACAGCGTAAACACTGAAGCTTTCTTT
CDR3 protein: CASSVNSVNTEAFF

D gene: NA
J gene: TRBJ1-5
clone size: NA
V gene: TRBV28
CDR3 DNA: TGTGCCAGCAGTCTATGGGACATTAGCAATCAGCCCCAGCATTTT
CDR3 protein: CASSLWDISNQPQHF

D gene: NA
J gene: TRBJ2-5
clone size: NA
V gene: TRBV4-1
CDR3 DNA: TGCGCCAGCAGCCAAGCTGGTACCGGGGAGACCCAGTACTTC
CDR3 protein: CASSQAGTGETQYF

D gene: TRBD2
J gene: TRBJ2-7
clone size: few
V gene: TRBV10-3
CDR3 DNA: TGTGCCATCAGCGGAGCGGGAGCTGGGGAGCAGTACTTC
CDR3 protein: CAISGAGAGEQYF

D gene: NA
J gene: TRBJ2-3
clone size: once
V gene: TRBV6-2/TRBV6-3
CDR3 DNA: TGTGCCAGCAGTTACCCGGCGGAATGGCCAGATACGCAGTATTTT
CDR3 protein: CASSYPAEWPDTQYF

D gene: NA
J gene: TRBJ1-2
clone size: NA
V gene: TRBV5-1
CDR3 DNA: TGCGCCAGCAGCTACGGACAGCCATATGGCTACACCTTC
CDR3 protein: CASSYGQPYGYTF

D gene: NA
J gene: TRBJ2-5
clone size: NA
V gene: TRBV14
CDR3 DNA: TGTGCCAGCAGCCGACACTACCAAGAGACCCAGTACTTC
CDR3 protein: CASSRHYQETQYF

D gene: NA
J gene: TRBJ2-6
clone size: many
V gene: TRBV9
CDR3 DNA: TGTGCCAGCAGCCCGTTGAGCTCTGGGGCCAACGTCCTGACTTTC
CDR3 protein: CASSPLSSGANVLTF

D gene: TRBD1
J gene: TRBJ1-4
clone size: many
V gene: TRBV7-8
CDR3 DNA: TGTGCCAGCAGCTTAGCGGATGACAGGGTCCTGTTTTTT
CDR3 protein: CASSLADDRVLFF

D gene: NA
J gene: TRBJ2-7
clone size: few
V gene: TRBV7-9
CDR3 DNA: TGTGCCAGCAGCATTCCCGACAGATCAGGCTCCTACGAGCAGTACTTC
CDR3 protein: CASSIPDRSGSYEQYF

D gene: NA
J gene: TRBJ1-1
clone size: NA
V gene: TRBV7-2
CDR3 DNA: TGTGCCAGCAGCTTGGCCACGGGCGAAGCTTTCTTT
CDR3 protein: CASSLATGEAFF

D gene: NA
J gene: TRBJ2-6
clone size: many
V gene: TRBV5-4
CDR3 DNA: TGTGCCAGCAGCTCTACAGGATCTGGGGCCAACGTCCTGACTTTC
CDR3 protein: CASSSTGSGANVLTF

D gene: NA
J gene: TRBJ1-1
clone size: NA
V gene: TRBV7-3
CDR3 DNA: TGTGCCAGCAGCCCCATGGGGGTGACTGAAGCTTTCTTT
CDR3 protein: CASSPMGVTEAFF

D gene: NA
J gene: TRBJ2-3
clone size: NA
V gene: TRBV7-9
CDR3 DNA: TGTGCCAGCAGCTTAGCTGGGCAGGGAACAGATACGCAGTATTTT
CDR3 protein: CASSLAGQGTDTQYF

D gene: NA
J gene: TRBJ2-2
clone size: NA
V gene: TRBV7-8
CDR3 DNA: TGTGCCAGCAGCTTAAAAAGCTTCGGGGAGCTGTTTTTT
CDR3 protein: CASSLKSFGELFF

D gene: NA
J gene: TRBJ2-3
clone size: few
V gene: TRBV20-1
CDR3 DNA: TGCAGTGCACCCAGAGGCGGGAGCACAGATACGCAGTATTTT
CDR3 protein: CSAPRGGSTDTQYF

D gene: NA
J gene: TRBJ1-5
clone size: NA
V gene: TRBV12-5
CDR3 DNA: TGTGCTAGTGTTCCCTCCGGGGGTCAGCCCCAGCATTTT
CDR3 protein: CASVPSGGQPQHF

D gene: TRBD1
J gene: TRBJ2-1
clone size: NA
V gene: TRBV29-1
CDR3 DNA: TGCAGCGTGGCCCGGGACAGGGACCATGAGCAGTTCTTC
CDR3 protein: CSVARDRDHEQFF

D gene: TRBD1
J gene: TRBJ2-1
clone size: few
V gene: TRBV7-9
CDR3 DNA: TGTGCCAGCAGCCCCTCCATTCAGGGGGTCTTC
CDR3 protein: CASSPSIQGVF

D gene: TRBD1
J gene: TRBJ1-5
clone size: NA
V gene: TRBV2
CDR3 DNA: TGTGCCAGCAGGGAAGACAGGGGAGGCAATCAGCCCCAGCATTTT
CDR3 protein: CASREDRGGNQPQHF

D gene: TRBD1
J gene: TRBJ2-3
clone size: NA
V gene: TRBV5-6
CDR3 DNA: TGTGCCAGCAGCCCGTGGACAGGGAGCACAGATACGCAGTATTTT
CDR3 protein: CASSPWTGSTDTQYF

D gene: NA
J gene: TRBJ2-7
clone size: NA
V gene: TRBV28
CDR3 DNA: TGTGCCAGTTCGCCCCCTGGGGAGGTCGCCTACGAGCAGTACTTC
CDR3 protein: CASSPPGEVAYEQYF

D gene: TRBD1
J gene: TRBJ2-7
clone size: NA
V gene: TRBV6-7
CDR3 DNA: TGTGCCAGCAGACGACTTCGTACAGGGGTCGAGGAGCAGTACTTC
CDR3 protein: CASRRLRTGVEEQYF

D gene: TRBD1
J gene: TRBJ1-2
clone size: NA
V gene: TRBV12-3/TRBV12-4
CDR3 DNA: TGTGCCAGCAGTTTCGAAGGGGGCCATGGCTACACCTTC
CDR3 protein: CASSFEGGHGYTF

D gene: NA
J gene: TRBJ2-5
clone size: NA
V gene: TRBV6-6
CDR3 DNA: TGTGCCAGCAGTTCTCCGGGGACACAAGAGACCCAGTACTTC
CDR3 protein: CASSSPGTQETQYF

D gene: TRBD2
J gene: TRBJ2-7
clone size: NA
V gene: TRBV7-9
CDR3 DNA: TGTGCCAGCAGCTTAGAGGGGGGCGGGGGGCTCGGCGAGCAGTACTTC
CDR3 protein: CASSLEGGGGLGEQYF

D gene: NA
J gene: TRBJ1-5
clone size: NA
V gene: TRBV10-3
CDR3 DNA: TGTGCCAGCGGAGGGGAGGCTCAGCCCCAGCATTTT
CDR3 protein: CASGGEAQPQHF